The T cell receptor beta chain under discussion was sequenced for a study of vaccination and CD4 T cells after COVID-19. For the study at large: Post-vaccine specimens were obtained a median roughly 70 days after dose two (range 14 to 241).

The Oncomine TCR Beta short-read assay was applied to DNA of cultured CD4+ T cells. DNA came from CD4+ T cells after culture. TCRdb ran MiXCR on the PCR reads and lists one entry per CDR3 protein. The data show around 19,000 distinct CDR3 sequences, roughly three fifths seen once. V was shortened by 2 bases and J by 7 bases, with 22 bases between the two germline ends. This CDR3 is built from 16 residues. This clonotype turned up a few times. Its antigen is as yet unknown. Broader study findings: The study found median SARS-CoV-2-reactive clonotypes rising from around 20 to 38, not significantly.

Treatment: roughly 11-day PBMC culture with coronavirus spike peptide pools or control peptides (ViraFEST assay). Negative selection isolated the CD4+ T cells once the cells had been cultured for under 13 days. The chain combines TRBV5-3 with TRBJ2-7; perhaps D is TRBD1 or TRBD2 (6 bases each). TRBV5-3 is filed as an ORF, its function uncertain. This clonotype originated in a human donor who had recovered from COVID-19. Sequenced input: CD4+ T cells from blood, cultured in vitro. The CDR3 nucleotides are TGTGCCAGAAGCTTTACAGGGACACCGGGGGTCTGGGAGCAGTACTTC. Translation gives CARSFTGTPGVWEQYF.